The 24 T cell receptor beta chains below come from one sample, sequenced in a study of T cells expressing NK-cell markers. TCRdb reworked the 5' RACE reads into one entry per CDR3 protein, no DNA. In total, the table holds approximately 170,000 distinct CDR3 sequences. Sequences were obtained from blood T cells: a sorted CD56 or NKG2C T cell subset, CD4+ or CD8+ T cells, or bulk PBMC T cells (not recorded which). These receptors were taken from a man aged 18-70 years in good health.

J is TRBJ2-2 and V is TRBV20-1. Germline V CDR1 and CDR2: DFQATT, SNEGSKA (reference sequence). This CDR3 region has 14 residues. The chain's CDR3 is CSARERLRTGELFF.

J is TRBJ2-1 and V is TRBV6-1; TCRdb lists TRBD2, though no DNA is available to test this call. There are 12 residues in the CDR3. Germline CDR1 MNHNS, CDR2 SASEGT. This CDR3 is CASGARGNEQFF.

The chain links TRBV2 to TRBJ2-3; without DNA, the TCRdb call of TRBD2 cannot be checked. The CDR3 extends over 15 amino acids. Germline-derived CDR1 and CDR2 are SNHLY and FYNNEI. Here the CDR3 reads CASRGSSGAADTQYF.

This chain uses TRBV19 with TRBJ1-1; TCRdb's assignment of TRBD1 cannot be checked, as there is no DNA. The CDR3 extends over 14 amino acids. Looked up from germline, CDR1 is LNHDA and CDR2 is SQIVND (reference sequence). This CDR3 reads CASSTGGGSTEAFF.

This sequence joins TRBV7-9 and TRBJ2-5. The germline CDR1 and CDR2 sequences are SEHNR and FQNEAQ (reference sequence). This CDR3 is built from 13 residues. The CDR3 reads CASSLASTETQYF.

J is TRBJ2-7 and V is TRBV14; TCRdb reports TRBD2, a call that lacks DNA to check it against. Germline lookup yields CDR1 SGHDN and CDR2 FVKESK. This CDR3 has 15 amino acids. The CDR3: CASSPTSGKGYEQYF.

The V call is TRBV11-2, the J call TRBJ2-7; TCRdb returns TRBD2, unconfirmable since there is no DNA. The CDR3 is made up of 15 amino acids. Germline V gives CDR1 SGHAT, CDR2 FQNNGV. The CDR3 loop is CASSTRTSASYEQYF.

The CDR3 sequence: CASSYLAGPSSYEQYF. The chain joins TRBV6-5 to TRBJ2-7; TCRdb reports TRBD2, a call that lacks DNA to check it against. Germline CDR1 is MNHEY and CDR2 is SVGAGI. The CDR3 runs 16 residues.

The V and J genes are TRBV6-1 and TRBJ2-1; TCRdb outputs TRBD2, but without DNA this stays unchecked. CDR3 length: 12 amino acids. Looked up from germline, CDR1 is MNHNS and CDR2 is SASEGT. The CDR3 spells CVSGLVYNEQFF.

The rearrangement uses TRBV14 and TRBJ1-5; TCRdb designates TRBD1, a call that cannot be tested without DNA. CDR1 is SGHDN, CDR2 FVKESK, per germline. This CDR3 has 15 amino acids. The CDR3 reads CASIPAPGANQPQHF.

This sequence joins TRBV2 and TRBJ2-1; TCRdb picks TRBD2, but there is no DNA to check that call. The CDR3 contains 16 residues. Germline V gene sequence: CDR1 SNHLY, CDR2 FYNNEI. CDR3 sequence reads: CASSEGTSGVRGEQFF.

The chain's CDR3 is CASSSRGTEAFF. The chain couples TRBV7-8 to TRBJ1-1; TCRdb's D gene call, TRBD1, goes unchecked for lack of DNA. CDR3 length: 12 amino acids. Per the germline V gene, CDR1 is SGHVS and CDR2 is FQNEAQ.

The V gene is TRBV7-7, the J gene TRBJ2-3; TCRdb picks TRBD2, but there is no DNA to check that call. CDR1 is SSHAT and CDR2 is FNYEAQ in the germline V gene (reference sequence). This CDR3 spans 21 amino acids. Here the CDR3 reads CASTSNEPPGTSGLGTDTQYF.

This chain's CDR3 is CASSYVRAFGNTIYF. The chain carries TRBV6-2 or TRBV6-3 and TRBJ1-3; TCRdb lists TRBD1, though no DNA is available to test this call. The CDR3 runs to 15 residues. Germline CDR1 reads MNHEY; CDR2 reads SVGEGT.

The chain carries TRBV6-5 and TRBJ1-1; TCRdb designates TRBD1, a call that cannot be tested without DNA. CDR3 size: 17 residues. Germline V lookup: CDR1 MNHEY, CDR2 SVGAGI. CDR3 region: CASSSPTGKGIYTEAFF.

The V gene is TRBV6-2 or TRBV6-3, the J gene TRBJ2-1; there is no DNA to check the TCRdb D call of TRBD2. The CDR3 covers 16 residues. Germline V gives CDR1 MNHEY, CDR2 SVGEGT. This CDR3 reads CATRFTARGAGNEQFF.

The CDR3: CASVRGPGVTGELFF. The chain uses TRBV5-4 and TRBJ2-2; TCRdb reports TRBD1, a call that lacks DNA to check it against. CDR1 is SGHNT, CDR2 YYREEE, per germline (reference sequence). The CDR3 sequence is 15 residues long.

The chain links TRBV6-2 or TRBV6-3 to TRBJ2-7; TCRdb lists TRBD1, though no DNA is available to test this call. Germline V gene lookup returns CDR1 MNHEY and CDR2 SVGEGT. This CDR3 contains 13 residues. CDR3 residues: CASSKDRAYEQYF.

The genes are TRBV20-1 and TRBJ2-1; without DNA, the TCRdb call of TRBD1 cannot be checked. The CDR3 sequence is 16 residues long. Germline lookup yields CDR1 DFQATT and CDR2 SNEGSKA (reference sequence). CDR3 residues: CSARDPPSDSYNEQFF.

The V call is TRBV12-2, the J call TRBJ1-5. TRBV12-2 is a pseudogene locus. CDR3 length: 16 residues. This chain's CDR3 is CASRHRRIHSNQPQHF.

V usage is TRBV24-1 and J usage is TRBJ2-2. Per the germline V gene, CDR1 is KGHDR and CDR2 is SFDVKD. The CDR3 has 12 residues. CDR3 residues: CATSLNTGELFF.

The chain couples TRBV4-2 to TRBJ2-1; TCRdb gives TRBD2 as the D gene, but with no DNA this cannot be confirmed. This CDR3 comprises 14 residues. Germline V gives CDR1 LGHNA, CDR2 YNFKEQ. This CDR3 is CASSQDIVGNEQFF.

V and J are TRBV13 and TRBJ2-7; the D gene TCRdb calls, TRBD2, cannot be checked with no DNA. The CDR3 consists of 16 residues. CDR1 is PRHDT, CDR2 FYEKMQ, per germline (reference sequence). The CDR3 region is CASSLGGGTISYEQYF.

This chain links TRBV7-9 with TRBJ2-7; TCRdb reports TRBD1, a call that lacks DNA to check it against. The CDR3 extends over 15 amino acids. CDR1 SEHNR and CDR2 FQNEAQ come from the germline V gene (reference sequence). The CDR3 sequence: CASSLGPASSYEQYF.